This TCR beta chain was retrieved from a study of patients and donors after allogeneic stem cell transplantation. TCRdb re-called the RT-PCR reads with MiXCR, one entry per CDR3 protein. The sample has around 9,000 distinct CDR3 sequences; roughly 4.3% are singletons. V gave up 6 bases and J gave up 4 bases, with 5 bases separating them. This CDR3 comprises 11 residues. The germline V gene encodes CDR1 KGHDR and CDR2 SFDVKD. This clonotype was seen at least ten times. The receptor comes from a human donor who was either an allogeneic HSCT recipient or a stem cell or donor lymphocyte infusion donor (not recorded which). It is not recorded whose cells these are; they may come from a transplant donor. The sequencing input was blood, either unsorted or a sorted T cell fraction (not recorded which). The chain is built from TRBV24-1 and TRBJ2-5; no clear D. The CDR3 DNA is TGTGCCACCAGTTTGGGAGAGACCCAGTACTTC. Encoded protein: CATSLGETQYF.